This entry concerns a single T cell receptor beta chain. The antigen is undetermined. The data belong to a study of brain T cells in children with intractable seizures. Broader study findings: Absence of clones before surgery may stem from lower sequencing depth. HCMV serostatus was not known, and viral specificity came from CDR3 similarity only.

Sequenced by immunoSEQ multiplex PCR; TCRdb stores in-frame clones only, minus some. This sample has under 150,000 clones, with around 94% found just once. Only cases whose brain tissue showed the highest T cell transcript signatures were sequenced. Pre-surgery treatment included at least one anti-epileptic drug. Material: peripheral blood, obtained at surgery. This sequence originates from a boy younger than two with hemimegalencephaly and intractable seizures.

The DNA of the CDR3 is TGTGCCAGCAGTCGAGGTACAGCGTACAATGAGCAGTTCTTC. It yields the protein CASSRGTAYNEQFF. The rearrangement joins TRBV6-5 to TRBJ2-1; D is unclear. The CDR3 loop spans 14 amino acids. Trimming removed 5 bases at V and 4 bases at J, with 12 bases between. CDR1 and CDR2 from the germline V gene are MNHEY and SVGAGI.